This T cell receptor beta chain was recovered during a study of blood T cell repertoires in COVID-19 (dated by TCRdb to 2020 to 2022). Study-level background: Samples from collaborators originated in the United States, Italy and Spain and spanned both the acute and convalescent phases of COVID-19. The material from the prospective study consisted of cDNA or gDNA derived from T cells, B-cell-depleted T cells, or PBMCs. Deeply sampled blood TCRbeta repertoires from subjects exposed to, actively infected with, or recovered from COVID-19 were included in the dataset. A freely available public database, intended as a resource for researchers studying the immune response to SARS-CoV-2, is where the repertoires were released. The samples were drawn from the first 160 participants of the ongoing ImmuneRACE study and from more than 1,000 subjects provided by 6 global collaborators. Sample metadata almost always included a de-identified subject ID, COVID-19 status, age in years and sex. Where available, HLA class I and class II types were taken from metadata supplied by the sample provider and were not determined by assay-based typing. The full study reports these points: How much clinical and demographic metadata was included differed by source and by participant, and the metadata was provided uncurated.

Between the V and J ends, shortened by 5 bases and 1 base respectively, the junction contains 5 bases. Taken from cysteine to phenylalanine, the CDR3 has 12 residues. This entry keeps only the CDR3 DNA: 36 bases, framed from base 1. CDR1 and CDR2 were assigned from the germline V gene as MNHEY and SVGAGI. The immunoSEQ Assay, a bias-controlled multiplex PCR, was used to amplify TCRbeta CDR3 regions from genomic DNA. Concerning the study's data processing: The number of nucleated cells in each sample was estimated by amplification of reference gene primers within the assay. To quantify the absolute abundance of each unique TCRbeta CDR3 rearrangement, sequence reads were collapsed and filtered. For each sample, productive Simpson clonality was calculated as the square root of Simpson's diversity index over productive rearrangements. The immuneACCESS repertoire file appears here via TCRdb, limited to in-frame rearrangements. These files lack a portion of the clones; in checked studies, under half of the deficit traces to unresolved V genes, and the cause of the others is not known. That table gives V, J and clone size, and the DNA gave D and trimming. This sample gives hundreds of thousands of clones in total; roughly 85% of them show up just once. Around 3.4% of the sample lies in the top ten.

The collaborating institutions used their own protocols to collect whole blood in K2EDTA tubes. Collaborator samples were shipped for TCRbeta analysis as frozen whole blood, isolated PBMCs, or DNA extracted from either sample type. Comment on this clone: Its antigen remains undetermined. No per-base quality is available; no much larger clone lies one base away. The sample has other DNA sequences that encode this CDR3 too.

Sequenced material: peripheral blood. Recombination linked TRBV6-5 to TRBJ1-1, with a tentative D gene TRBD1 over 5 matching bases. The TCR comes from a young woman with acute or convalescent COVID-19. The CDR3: CASSRGNTEAFF. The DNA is TGTGCCAGCAGTAGGGGGAACACTGAAGCTTTCTTT.